What follows describes a single T cell receptor (beta chain). The antigen is not known. CDR1 GTSNPN and CDR2 SVGIG come from the germline V gene (reference sequence). The CDR3 has 13 amino acids. The V gene end was trimmed by 2 bases and the J gene end by 5 bases; junction bases not matched to a gene: 3. The primer mix had 60 Vbeta and 13 Jbeta primers. Here immunoSEQ multiplex PCR was the method, and the copy in TCRdb shows in-frame clones only, minus some. The data contain roughly 130,000 clones, about four fifths of them seen just once; the ten biggest clones take up around 5%. The entry originates in a study of cytomegalovirus exposure and HLA in healthy donors. Study-level results: TCR beta sequences reportedly predicted the HLA-A and HLA-B alleles of most subjects accurately. A later analysis linked some 17,000 TCR beta sequences to HLA alleles at 0.05 false discovery rate.

The TCR originated in a man aged 25 to 40 in good health and CMV-seronegative. Sequenced input: PBMCs. V gene TRBV30 combines with J gene TRBJ2-7; 10 bases line up with TRBD2. CDR3 nucleotide sequence: TGTGCCTGGAGTAAGCGGGGGGGCCACGAGCAGTACTTC. This encodes CAWSKRGGHEQYF.